This T cell receptor beta chain was identified in a study of response to subunit inactivated influenza vaccine. Study-level results: Authors suggested each seasonal flu vaccination may recruit only limited numbers of new T cells.

This clonotype was seen more than once but under ten times. What it recognizes is unknown. TCRdb itself ran the RT-PCR reads through MiXCR, one entry per CDR3 protein. The sample lists about 700,000 distinct CDR3 sequences, approximately 14% occurring once. The CDR3 runs 12 residues. V was clipped by 1 base and J by 9 bases, with 7 bases between them. CDR1 and CDR2 from the germline V gene are MNHEY and SVGEGT. The TCR originated in a man aged 50 to 60 who received an inactivated influenza vaccine. The source material was PBMCs from blood, sampled around 15 days before vaccination. V gene TRBV6-2 or TRBV6-3 combines with J gene TRBJ2-1; TRBD2 might be the D (5 bases). The CDR3 nucleotides read TGTGCCAGCAGTTACTTCAGCGGTGAGCAGTTCTTC. This translates into CASSYFSGEQFF.